One sample yielded the 28 T cell receptor beta chains listed below, sequenced in a study of T cells after posttransplantation cyclophosphamide. Profiled with immunoSEQ multiplex PCR; TCRdb holds only in-frame clones, not every one. This table holds tens of thousands of clones, roughly 92% found once. The sequenced sample consisted of PBMCs. Receptors were obtained from a woman aged 45-65 years in good health and a related stem cell transplant donor.

The rearrangement uses TRBV7-6 and TRBJ2-5, with D possibly being TRBD2 (6 bases). Trimming took off 6 bases at V and 1 base at J, with 18 bases between the two ends. The CDR3 is 16 residues long. Germline V gives CDR1 SGHVS, CDR2 FNYEAQ. The CDR3 coding sequence is TGTGCCAGCAGTGGCTGGGCGGGGCAACTCCAAGAGACCCAGTACTTC. Translating gives CASSGWAGQLQETQYF.

V and J are TRBV27 and TRBJ1-2; the D gene is possibly TRBD1 (5 bases). Germline CDR1 and CDR2: MNHEY and SMNVEV (reference sequence). The CDR3 is 13 amino acids. The ends were cut back, 0 bases at V and 9 bases at J, with 11 bases in the middle. In nucleotides, the CDR3 is TGTGCCAGCAGTTTATCTGGGGGGGGGAGCTACACCTTC. It is translated as CASSLSGGGSYTF.

V gene TRBV28 combines with J gene TRBJ1-5; 7 nucleotides align to TRBD1. The junction had 8 bases not matched to a gene; V was cut back by 5 bases and J by 7 bases. Germline CDR1 is MDHEN and CDR2 is SYDVKM. This CDR3 has 14 residues. The CDR3 DNA is TGTGCCAGCAGTCAACGACAGGGCTGGCAGCCCCAGCATTTT. Translation gives CASSQRQGWQPQHF.

V is TRBV14 and J is TRBJ2-3, with D tentatively TRBD1 (6 bases). This CDR3 has 15 residues. Trimming cost V 1 base and J 4 bases, with 12 bases left between them. In germline, CDR1 is SGHDN, CDR2 FVKESK. The chain's CDR3 is CASSQALGGADTQYF. The CDR3 DNA follows: TGTGCCAGCAGCCAAGCACTTGGGGGCGCAGATACGCAGTATTTT.

The chain links TRBV29-1 to TRBJ2-2; 11 nucleotides align to TRBD2. V lost 3 bases and J lost 6; bases outside the gene matches: 9. The CDR3 spans 16 residues. Germline assignment: CDR1 SQVTM and CDR2 ANQGSEA. The CDR3 DNA follows: TGCAGCGTTGATCTAGCGGGAGGCGCCGGGTCCGGGGAGCTGTTTTTT. As protein: CSVDLAGGAGSGELFF.

This clone was recorded once. The chain uses TRBV25-1 and TRBJ1-4, with 7 bases lining up with TRBD1. The CDR3 contains 16 residues. J gave up 4 bases and V 6 bases, and 11 bases lay outside the gene matches. The germline gives CDR1 MGHDK, CDR2 SYGVNS. The CDR3 here is CASSPPPGQINEKLFF. As DNA, the CDR3 is TGTGCCAGCAGCCCTCCGCCGGGACAGATTAATGAAAAACTGTTTTTT.

This chain connects TRBV6-1 to TRBJ2-7; no reliable D call. The CDR3 has 15 residues. Trimming left V 3 bases short and J 3 bases short, with 15 bases between. Germline V lookup: CDR1 MNHNS, CDR2 SASEGT. The chain's CDR3 is CASSERRRTLYEQYF. The CDR3 coding sequence is TGTGCCAGCAGTGAGAGGCGGCGAACTCTCTACGAGCAGTACTTC.

The V call is TRBV11-2, the J call TRBJ1-1; D remains unclear. This CDR3 region has 12 residues. Trimming removed 1 base from V and 5 bases from J, with 5 bases in between. CDR1 and CDR2 (germline): SGHAT, FQNNGV. The CDR3 nucleotides are TGTGCCAGCAGCTTAGCGGGGACTGAAGCTTTCTTT. Amino acids: CASSLAGTEAFF.

The chain employs TRBV18 and TRBJ2-2; a weak D match, TRBD2 (5 bases). V gave up 1 base and J gave up 7 bases, with 7 bases separating them. Germline-derived CDR1 and CDR2 are KGHSH and LQKENI. The CDR3 is made up of 13 amino acids. The CDR3 region is CASSPQGSGELFF. DNA for the CDR3: TGTGCCAGCTCACCACAAGGGAGCGGGGAGCTGTTTTTT.

The J gene is TRBJ2-5, the V gene TRBV5-1; unclear D gene. V lost 0 bases to trimming and J lost 5 bases, with 5 bases between them. The CDR3 sequence is 12 residues long. In germline, CDR1 is SGHRS, CDR2 YFSETQ. CDR3 DNA sequence: TGCGCCAGCAGCTTGGATCTCGAGACCCAGTACTTC. Protein sequence: CASSLDLETQYF.

The V call is TRBV7-2, the J call TRBJ1-6, with TRBD1 matching over 7 bases. From germline, CDR1 is SGHTA and CDR2 FQGNSA. The CDR3 is made up of 16 amino acids. Trimming at V came to 5 bases and at J to 8 bases, leaving 12 bases not matched to a gene. CDR3: CASSPTTGLGYSPLHF. The CDR3 nucleotides read TGTGCCAGCAGCCCAACGACAGGGTTGGGGTATTCACCCCTCCACTTT.

The chain joins TRBV2 to TRBJ2-1; 10 bases map to TRBD2. There are 14 residues in the CDR3. Germline CDR1 and CDR2: SNHLY and FYNNEI. J was trimmed by 7 bases and V by 5 bases; bases with no gene match: 5. In DNA form, the CDR3 reads TGTGCCAGCAGTAGCGGGGGGGCGGTAAATGAGCAGTTCTTC. It specifies CASSSGGAVNEQFF.

The rearrangement joins TRBV7-2 to TRBJ2-3; 9 nucleotides line up with TRBD2. In germline, CDR1 is SGHTA, CDR2 FQGNSA. This CDR3 has 16 amino acids. V shed 1 base, J shed 5 bases, and the junction held 7 bases outside the gene matches. DNA for the CDR3: TGTGCCAGCAGCTTAGTCGCCTTAGCGGGAGTAGATACGCAGTATTTT. Its translation is CASSLVALAGVDTQYF.

Here the CDR3 DNA reads TGTGCCACCAGCAGAGATGGGACAGGGATTTACGAGCAGTTCTTC. Its translation is CATSRDGTGIYEQFF. V usage is TRBV15 and J usage is TRBJ2-1; 9 bases agree with TRBD1. The trim removed 0 bases at V and 10 bases at J, leaving 7 bases unmatched. CDR3 length equals 15 residues. From germline, CDR1 is LNHNV and CDR2 YYDKDF (reference sequence).

The chain joins TRBV7-8 to TRBJ1-4; D might be TRBD1 (5 bases). The CDR3 consists of 14 residues. Per the germline V gene, CDR1 is SGHVS and CDR2 is FQNEAQ. V was trimmed by 1 base and J by 8 bases, leaving 11 bases between them. The CDR3 DNA follows: TGTGCCAGCAGCTTAGGCGGGACGACAGAAAAACTGTTTTTT. It encodes CASSLGGTTEKLFF.

The chain uses TRBV5-1 and TRBJ2-3; D uncertain. Germline CDR1 reads SGHRS; CDR2 reads YFSETQ. The V end lost 3 bases, the J end lost 2 bases, and 10 bases lay between the germline ends. The CDR3 spans 14 residues. CDR3 sequence: CASSSRQTTDTQYF. The DNA for the CDR3 is TGCGCCAGCAGCTCCCGACAAACCACAGATACGCAGTATTTT.

The chain carries TRBV5-1 and TRBJ1-4, with 10 bases fitting TRBD1. Germline trimming cut 4 bases from V and 6 bases from J; bases unmatched to any gene: 9. The CDR3 extends over 16 amino acids. Germline V lookup: CDR1 SGHRS, CDR2 YFSETQ. The CDR3 spells CASSTTGGGVHEKLFF. The DNA of the CDR3 is TGCGCCAGCAGCACGACAGGGGGCGGTGTCCATGAAAAACTGTTTTTT.

V usage is TRBV7-2 and J usage is TRBJ1-2; 11 bases agree with TRBD1. The V gene end was trimmed by 4 bases and the J gene end by 3 bases; junction bases not matched to a gene: 1. Germline assignment: CDR1 SGHTA and CDR2 FQGNSA. This CDR3 is built from 14 residues. This CDR3 reads CASSSGQGDYGYTF. CDR3 in DNA: TGTGCCAGCAGCTCGGGACAGGGGGACTATGGCTACACCTTC.

This clone showed up just a few times. This sequence joins TRBV5-1 and TRBJ1-1; D is unresolved. Germline assignment: CDR1 SGHRS and CDR2 YFSETQ. V lost 1 base and J lost 4, with 14 bases in between. The length of the CDR3 is 15 residues. In DNA, the CDR3 is TGCGCCAGCAGCTTGATAAGGCCGCCGGGCACTGAAGCTTTCTTT. Translated: CASSLIRPPGTEAFF. Full variable domain (outside the CDR3, taken from reference TRBV5-1 and TRBJ1-1): KAGVTQTPRYLIKTRGQQVTLSCSPISGHRSVSWYQQTPGQGLQFLFEYFSETQRNKGNFPGRFSGRQFSNSRSEMNVSTLELGDSALYLCASSLIRPPGTEAFFGQGTRLTVV.

V and J are TRBV27 and TRBJ2-7; 7 bases match TRBD1. Losses at the gene ends were 5 bases for V and 1 base for J; bases not matched to a gene: 5. Germline V CDR1 and CDR2: MNHEY, SMNVEV (reference sequence). The length of the CDR3 is 14 residues. The CDR3 DNA reads as TGTGCCAGCAGTCAGGACAGGCCTTCCTACGAGCAGTACTTC. Translation gives CASSQDRPSYEQYF.

The chain recombines TRBV4-2 with TRBJ1-3; D uncertain. The V gene lost 3 bases and the J gene lost 4 bases, with 10 bases spanning the gap. Germline CDR1 reads LGHNA; CDR2 reads YNFKEQ. The CDR3 runs 14 residues. This CDR3 reads CASSQRGSGNTIYF. CDR3 DNA: TGTGCCAGCAGCCAGCGGGGTTCCGGAAACACCATATATTTT.

This clone was found once. The CDR3 nucleotides read TGTGCCAGCAGAGTAACAGCGGGGGCCTCCTACGAGCAGTACTTC. It yields the protein CASRVTAGASYEQYF. V gene TRBV2 combines with J gene TRBJ2-7; TRBD2 aligns across 8 bases. The CDR3 runs 15 residues. Per the germline V gene, CDR1 is SNHLY and CDR2 is FYNNEI. The trim removed 6 bases at V and 0 bases at J, leaving 7 bases unmatched.

The chain links TRBV14 to TRBJ1-2, with D hard to call. With 1 base removed from V and 4 bases from J, the gap between germline ends came to 10 bases. This CDR3 is 14 amino acids long. Germline V gene data show CDR1 as SGHDN and CDR2 as FVKESK. CDR3 sequence: CASSQGPGSYGYTF. CDR3 in DNA: TGTGCCAGCAGCCAAGGTCCGGGAAGCTATGGCTACACCTTC.

This chain uses TRBV4-1 with TRBJ2-3; 10 bases map to TRBD2. V gave up 0 bases and J gave up 6 bases; unmatched junction bases: 9. CDR1 is MGHRA and CDR2 is YSYEKL in the germline V gene. The CDR3 is 17 amino acids. CDR3 in amino acids: CASSQEGLAGEVDTQYF. The CDR3 nucleotides read TGCGCCAGCAGCCAAGAAGGGCTAGCGGGAGAGGTTGATACGCAGTATTTT.

The CDR3 loop reads CASSSPQDYEQYF. CDR3 sequence (DNA): TGTGCCAGCAGCTCCCCCCAGGACTACGAGCAGTACTTC. The chain is built from TRBV7-2 and TRBJ2-7; D not resolved. This CDR3 is 13 amino acids long. V shed 4 bases and J shed 3 bases, with 10 bases lying between them. Per the germline V gene, CDR1 is SGHTA and CDR2 is FQGNSA.

The chain recombines TRBV7-9 with TRBJ2-5; 8 bases match TRBD1. V shed 5 bases and J 1 base; nucleotides not matched to a gene: 6. CDR1 and CDR2 (germline): SEHNR, FQNEAQ (reference sequence). The CDR3 extends over 15 amino acids. Here the CDR3 reads CASSPTGAPQETQYF. The CDR3 coding sequence is TGTGCCAGCAGCCCGACAGGGGCCCCCCAAGAGACCCAGTACTTC.

The gene calls are TRBV30 and TRBJ1-1, with D hard to call. CDR1 GTSNPN and CDR2 SVGIG come from the germline V gene (reference sequence). CDR3 length: 13 residues. The V and J ends lost 2 bases and 0 bases respectively, with 7 bases between them. For the CDR3, the DNA is TGTGCCTGGAGTCTTGGAGTGAACACTGAAGCTTTCTTT. Encoded protein: CAWSLGVNTEAFF.

This chain joins TRBV2 and TRBJ2-2; 8 bases align to TRBD1. CDR1 SNHLY and CDR2 FYNNEI come from the germline V gene. This CDR3 region has 14 residues. V was pared by 6 bases and J by 6 bases, with 6 bases of the junction left unmatched. The CDR3 DNA sequence: TGTGCCAGCAGCCTCCGGACAGGGCCCGGGGAGCTGTTTTTT. Its protein is CASSLRTGPGELFF.